These T cell receptor beta chains were read from a single sample in a study of identifying expanded T cells in peripheral blood. The repertoire was sequenced with immunoSEQ multiplex PCR; TCRdb's copy has only in-frame clones and lacks some. This sample has about 100,000 clones, with 88% found just once. The specimen was blood. Receptor source: a person aged 18 to 69 in good health. CDR3s include the opening cysteine and the closing phenylalanine or tryptophan. Fields, in order: V gene, D gene, J gene, clone size, CDR3 DNA, CDR3 protein. The D gene is left open where the match is weak. Only part of the rows carry a size: once, few, many, or a class if the clone is expanded.

>TRBV7-9|NA|TRBJ2-4|NA
TGTGCCAGCAGCGCTGACCGGGACATTCAGTACTTC
CASSADRDIQYF
>TRBV7-9|NA|TRBJ2-7|NA
TGTGCCAGCAGCCAAGGCGGAGGGGGGAGCTACGAGCAGTACTTC
CASSQGGGGSYEQYF
>TRBV5-5|NA|TRBJ1-1|NA
TGTGCCAGCAGCTTGGCGGGAAGCCTAAAGAACACTGAAGCTTTCTTT
CASSLAGSLKNTEAFF
>TRBV28|TRBD1|TRBJ2-3|NA
TGTGCCAGCCTGTTTCGGACAGGGTACAGAGATACGCAGTATTTT
CASLFRTGYRDTQYF
>TRBV5-6|NA|TRBJ2-7|NA
TGTGCCAGCAGCGCGACAGGGAGGTACGAGCAGTACTTC
CASSATGRYEQYF
>TRBV5-1|NA|TRBJ2-5|NA
TGCGCCAGCAGCTTGGGGGCCGCGCGGACGGAGACCCAGTACTTC
CASSLGAARTETQYF
>TRBV2|NA|TRBJ2-2|NA
TGTGCCCGGGGGAGGCAGGGAGGCGCCGGGGAGCTGTTTTTT
CARGRQGGAGELFF
>TRBV30|NA|TRBJ2-1|NA
TGTGCCTGGAGCTTAGGAGGTGGGTGGCAGTTCTTC
CAWSLGGGWQFF
>TRBV7-8|NA|TRBJ2-3|NA
TGTGCCAGCAGCTTAATGGTGGATACGCAGTATTTT
CASSLMVDTQYF
>TRBV10-3|TRBD1|TRBJ2-5|NA
TGTGCCATCAGTGAATACACCGGACAGGGCATAGAGACCCAGTACTTC
CAISEYTGQGIETQYF
>TRBV25-1|NA|TRBJ2-5|NA
TGTGCCAGCAGTGAGGTCCGGGCGACCCAGTACTTC
CASSEVRATQYF
>TRBV9|NA|TRBJ1-3|once
TGTGCCAGCAGCGATAGTGGAGGGGACCTCTCTGGAAACACCATATATTTT
CASSDSGGDLSGNTIYF
>TRBV5-4|TRBD1|TRBJ1-2|once
TGTGCCAGCAGCGCCCAGGGGGCAAACTATGGCTACACCTTC
CASSAQGANYGYTF
>TRBV14|NA|TRBJ2-5|NA
TGTGCCAGCAGCCGGGGGTACCAAGAGACCCAGTACTTC
CASSRGYQETQYF
>TRBV7-6|TRBD2|TRBJ2-1|NA
TGTGCCAGCAGCCCGCCGGGGGGTGAGCAGTTCTTC
CASSPPGGEQFF
>TRBV28|NA|TRBJ1-2|NA
TGTGCCAGCAGAGGCGGACGGAGCTATGGCTACACCTTC
CASRGGRSYGYTF
>TRBV6-4|NA|TRBJ2-1|NA
TGTGCCAGCAGTGCAGGCTCCTACAATGAGCAGTTCTTC
CASSAGSYNEQFF
>TRBV19|NA|TRBJ2-1|NA
TGTGCCAGTAGTATTGGGTCAGGGTTCTACAATGAGCAGTTCTTC
CASSIGSGFYNEQFF
>TRBV5-1|NA|TRBJ2-5|NA
TGCGCCAGCAGACGTAGTGGACGGTTCCAAGAGACCCAGTACTTC
CASRRSGRFQETQYF
>TRBV5-4|NA|TRBJ2-2|NA
TGTGCCAGCAGCTTGGAGAGAGAGACCGGGGAGCTGTTTTTT
CASSLERETGELFF
>TRBV29-1|NA|TRBJ2-7|NA
TGCAGCGTTGAGGCGGCACCAAGCTCCTACGAGCAGTACTTC
CSVEAAPSSYEQYF
>TRBV9|NA|TRBJ2-2|NA
TGTGCCAGCAGCGCCAGGGATAGGGGGTACACCGGGGAGCTGTTTTTT
CASSARDRGYTGELFF
>TRBV14|TRBD1|TRBJ2-1|NA
TGTGCCAGCAGCCAAGCGATGGACAGGGTCAATGAGCAGTTCTTC
CASSQAMDRVNEQFF
>TRBV5-1|TRBD2|TRBJ2-5|NA
TGCGCCAGCAGCTTGCCGAGGGGCGGGAGTACCCAAGAGACCCAGTACTTC
CASSLPRGGSTQETQYF